What follows describes a single TCR beta chain. The table came from immunoSEQ multiplex PCR; TCRdb's copy has only in-frame clones and leaves some out. The table lists approximately 48,000 clones, roughly 80% of them singletons, with 4% to 4.5% in the top ten. The CDR3 is made up of 15 amino acids. Germline V gene data show CDR1 as SGHRS and CDR2 as YFSETQ. With 0 bases clipped from V and 5 bases from J, the junction kept 6 bases outside the gene matches. The entry originates in a study of T cells in tumors after PD-1 blockade. Study summary: Either cemiplimab 350 mg every 2 weeks or pembrolizumab 200 mg every 3 weeks was given. Some patients also took daily vismodegib 150 mg during anti-PD-1 treatment.

The V and J genes are TRBV5-1 and TRBJ1-2, with 8 bases lining up with TRBD1. Sequencing used PBMCs, obtained before anti-PD-1 treatment. The clonotype originates from a human donor with basal cell carcinoma. The CDR3 reads CASSLVGDRGYGYTF. CDR3 nucleotide sequence: TGCGCCAGCAGCTTGGTAGGAGACAGGGGATATGGCTACACCTTC.